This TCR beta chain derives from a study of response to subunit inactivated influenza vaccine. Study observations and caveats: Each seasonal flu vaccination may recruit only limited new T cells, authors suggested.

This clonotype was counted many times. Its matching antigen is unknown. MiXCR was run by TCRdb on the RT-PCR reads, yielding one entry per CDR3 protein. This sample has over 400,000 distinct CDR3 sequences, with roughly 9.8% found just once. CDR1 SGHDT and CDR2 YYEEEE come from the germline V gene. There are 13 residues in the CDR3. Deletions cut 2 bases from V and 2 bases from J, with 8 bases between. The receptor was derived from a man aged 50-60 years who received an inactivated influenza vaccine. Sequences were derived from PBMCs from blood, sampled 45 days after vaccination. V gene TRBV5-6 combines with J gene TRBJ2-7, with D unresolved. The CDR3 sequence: CASSFQITYEQYF. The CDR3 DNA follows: TGTGCCAGCAGCTTCCAGATAACCTACGAGCAGTACTTC.